These T cell receptor beta chains were read from a single sample in a study of cytomegalovirus exposure and HLA in healthy donors. This table comes from immunoSEQ multiplex PCR, and its TCRdb copy is limited to in-frame clones, with some not included. The sample records some 140,000 clones, about 82% being singletons. The sample was PBMCs. All receptors derive from a man aged 30 to 45 in good health. Both conserved end residues are part of each CDR3. D genes are given only for firm matches. Size values are once, few and many counts, or a class for expanded clones, and some rows have none.

cdr3_nt: TGCGCCAGCAGCCCACAGGGCGGCTACAATGAGCAGTTCTTC
cdr3_aa: CASSPQGGYNEQFF
d_call: -
v_call: TRBV5-1
j_call: TRBJ2-1
clone_size: -

cdr3_nt: TGTGCCAGCAGTGAACGGGCAGGGTCCCGGCCCCAGCATTTT
cdr3_aa: CASSERAGSRPQHF
d_call: -
v_call: TRBV25-1
j_call: TRBJ1-5
clone_size: -

cdr3_nt: TGTGCCAGCAAGGGCGGGAGCGGGCAGGGGGAGCTGTTTTTT
cdr3_aa: CASKGGSGQGELFF
d_call: TRBD2
v_call: TRBV2
j_call: TRBJ2-2
clone_size: -

cdr3_nt: TGTGCCAGCAGCGGGACAGGGTTAGGCAATCAGCCCCAGCATTTT
cdr3_aa: CASSGTGLGNQPQHF
d_call: TRBD1
v_call: TRBV6-6
j_call: TRBJ1-5
clone_size: -

cdr3_nt: TGTGCCAGCAGCTTAGGATCCCTACCCCCTTCTAGCGAGCAGTACTTC
cdr3_aa: CASSLGSLPPSSEQYF
d_call: -
v_call: TRBV7-9
j_call: TRBJ2-7
clone_size: -

cdr3_nt: TGTGCCAGCTCACCACCTAGGAACAGGGATGAGCAGTTCTTC
cdr3_aa: CASSPPRNRDEQFF
d_call: -
v_call: TRBV18
j_call: TRBJ2-1
clone_size: -

cdr3_nt: TGTGCCAGCAGCGGCACTAGCGGGGGCACAGATACGCAGTATTTT
cdr3_aa: CASSGTSGGTDTQYF
d_call: TRBD2
v_call: TRBV9
j_call: TRBJ2-3
clone_size: -

cdr3_nt: TGTGCCAGCAAGCGGGGAACCTCCTACGAGCAGTACTTC
cdr3_aa: CASKRGTSYEQYF
d_call: TRBD2
v_call: TRBV28
j_call: TRBJ2-7
clone_size: -

cdr3_nt: TGTGCCAGCAGCAAAAAACTCACTTATACTCTAGCCGACAAGTTCTTC
cdr3_aa: CASSKKLTYTLADKFF
d_call: -
v_call: TRBV21-1
j_call: TRBJ2-1
clone_size: -

cdr3_nt: TGCGCCAGCAACGGAGGGGGGGCCCCCCCCACAGATACGCAGTATTTT
cdr3_aa: CASNGGGAPPTDTQYF
d_call: -
v_call: TRBV5-1
j_call: TRBJ2-3
clone_size: -

cdr3_nt: TGTGCCAGCATCGGTGCAGGCAGGGGCACTGAAGCTTTCTTT
cdr3_aa: CASIGAGRGTEAFF
d_call: -
v_call: TRBV2
j_call: TRBJ1-1
clone_size: -

cdr3_nt: TGTGCCAGCAGCCCAGAACTAGCGGTTAACTACAATGAGCAGTTCTTC
cdr3_aa: CASSPELAVNYNEQFF
d_call: TRBD2
v_call: TRBV7-8
j_call: TRBJ2-1
clone_size: -

cdr3_nt: TGTGCCAGCAGCCTTTTGACAGGGGCGAACACTGAAGCTTTCTTT
cdr3_aa: CASSLLTGANTEAFF
d_call: TRBD1
v_call: TRBV14
j_call: TRBJ1-1
clone_size: -

cdr3_nt: TGCGCCAGCAGGGCTACTAATGAAAAACTGTTTTTT
cdr3_aa: CASRATNEKLFF
d_call: -
v_call: TRBV4-3
j_call: TRBJ1-4
clone_size: -

cdr3_nt: TGTGCCAGCGTCAACCAGGGGGTCGGGGAGCTGTTTTTT
cdr3_aa: CASVNQGVGELFF
d_call: TRBD1
v_call: TRBV6-6
j_call: TRBJ2-2
clone_size: few

cdr3_nt: TGTGCCAGCAGTTTAACCGACAGCCGCAATCAGCCCCAGCATTTT
cdr3_aa: CASSLTDSRNQPQHF
d_call: -
v_call: TRBV28
j_call: TRBJ1-5
clone_size: -

cdr3_nt: TGCGCCAGCAGCTTGGCCCTAGCGGACTCCTACAATGAGCAGTTCTTC
cdr3_aa: CASSLALADSYNEQFF
d_call: TRBD2
v_call: TRBV5-1
j_call: TRBJ2-1
clone_size: -

cdr3_nt: TGTGCCAGCAGCGCCATCCCGGGACTAGCCAGAACGGAGACCCAGTACTTC
cdr3_aa: CASSAIPGLARTETQYF
d_call: TRBD2
v_call: TRBV13
j_call: TRBJ2-5
clone_size: -

cdr3_nt: TGCGCCAGCAGCTCCCGGACTAGCAGGAACACCGGGGAGCTGTTTTTT
cdr3_aa: CASSSRTSRNTGELFF
d_call: TRBD2
v_call: TRBV4-3
j_call: TRBJ2-2
clone_size: -

cdr3_nt: TGTGCCAGCAGCCCCCGGTCCCCTTACGAGCAGTACTTC
cdr3_aa: CASSPRSPYEQYF
d_call: -
v_call: TRBV7-9
j_call: TRBJ2-7
clone_size: -

cdr3_nt: TGTGCCAGCAGTGACTCTCCAGGGCTGGGTGAGCAGTTCTTC
cdr3_aa: CASSDSPGLGEQFF
d_call: -
v_call: TRBV6-1
j_call: TRBJ2-1
clone_size: few

cdr3_nt: TGTGCCAGCAGCGCGGACATTCAGTACTTC
cdr3_aa: CASSADIQYF
d_call: -
v_call: TRBV7-9
j_call: TRBJ2-4
clone_size: -

cdr3_nt: TGTGCCAGCAGCCAAGTGAGGCTAGCGGGAGATGAGCAGTACTTC
cdr3_aa: CASSQVRLAGDEQYF
d_call: TRBD2
v_call: TRBV4-2
j_call: TRBJ2-7
clone_size: -

cdr3_nt: TGTGCCAGCAGCTTTAGAGGCCTACAAGAGACCCAGTACTTC
cdr3_aa: CASSFRGLQETQYF
d_call: -
v_call: TRBV7-8
j_call: TRBJ2-5
clone_size: -

cdr3_nt: TGTGCCAGCAGCTTAGGGGGGCCCTACAATGAGCAGTTCTTC
cdr3_aa: CASSLGGPYNEQFF
d_call: -
v_call: TRBV7-9
j_call: TRBJ2-1
clone_size: once

cdr3_nt: TGTGCCAGCAGCGACCCACGAAAGGGGGGGCCGGGGAGCTCTGGAAACACCATATATTTT
cdr3_aa: CASSDPRKGGPGSSGNTIYF
d_call: -
v_call: TRBV9
j_call: TRBJ1-3
clone_size: -

cdr3_nt: TGTGCCAGCTCACCAACTAGCGCGGAGACCCAGTACTTC
cdr3_aa: CASSPTSAETQYF
d_call: TRBD2
v_call: TRBV18
j_call: TRBJ2-5
clone_size: -

cdr3_nt: TGTGCCAGCTCACCAGGACTAGTAAATACCTACGAGCAGTACTTC
cdr3_aa: CASSPGLVNTYEQYF
d_call: TRBD2
v_call: TRBV18
j_call: TRBJ2-7
clone_size: -

cdr3_nt: TGTGCCAGCAGCTTAGGTTATTGGGAGGGGCGCACCGGGGAGCTGTTTTTT
cdr3_aa: CASSLGYWEGRTGELFF
d_call: TRBD2
v_call: TRBV11-2
j_call: TRBJ2-2
clone_size: -

cdr3_nt: TGTGCCAGCAGCCTCGGACTTGCAGAGGGTACGCAGTATTTT
cdr3_aa: CASSLGLAEGTQYF
d_call: -
v_call: TRBV7-8
j_call: TRBJ2-3
clone_size: -

cdr3_nt: TGTGCCAGCCACCCAGGCTTCTCCTACGAGCAGTACTTC
cdr3_aa: CASHPGFSYEQYF
d_call: -
v_call: TRBV19
j_call: TRBJ2-7
clone_size: -

cdr3_nt: TGTGCCAGCAGCTCCGCCAAGGGGCTCACTGAAGCTTTCTTT
cdr3_aa: CASSSAKGLTEAFF
d_call: -
v_call: TRBV7-9
j_call: TRBJ1-1
clone_size: -

cdr3_nt: TGTGCCAGCAGCCTCCAGGGGGGCCGGGAAAAACTGTTTTTT
cdr3_aa: CASSLQGGREKLFF
d_call: TRBD1
v_call: TRBV7-3
j_call: TRBJ1-4
clone_size: -

cdr3_nt: TGTGCCAGCAGACGGGAGGACAGATCGACATACGAGCAGTACTTC
cdr3_aa: CASRREDRSTYEQYF
d_call: -
v_call: TRBV5-6
j_call: TRBJ2-7
clone_size: -

cdr3_nt: TGTGCCAGCAGCTCCTACGCACAGGGGGCAAGGGAGACCCAGTACTTC
cdr3_aa: CASSSYAQGARETQYF
d_call: TRBD1
v_call: TRBV7-9
j_call: TRBJ2-5
clone_size: -

cdr3_nt: TGTGCCAGCAGTGTCGGCAATCAGCCCCAGCATTTT
cdr3_aa: CASSVGNQPQHF
d_call: -
v_call: TRBV2
j_call: TRBJ1-5
clone_size: -

cdr3_nt: TGTGCCAGTAGTGTCAGGGTAAGGGATGAGCAGTTCTTC
cdr3_aa: CASSVRVRDEQFF
d_call: -
v_call: TRBV19
j_call: TRBJ2-1
clone_size: -

cdr3_nt: TGTGCCAGCAGTGAAGGGGGCCGCCGATGGCAGTACTTC
cdr3_aa: CASSEGGRRWQYF
d_call: -
v_call: TRBV2
j_call: TRBJ2-7
clone_size: -

cdr3_nt: TGTGCCAGTAGTATTGTCGTGACGGACAGGGTTGGCTACACCTTC
cdr3_aa: CASSIVVTDRVGYTF
d_call: TRBD1
v_call: TRBV19
j_call: TRBJ1-2
clone_size: -

cdr3_nt: TGTGCCAGCAGCGGCGGGACAGAGAACTCCTACGAGCAGTACTTC
cdr3_aa: CASSGGTENSYEQYF
d_call: -
v_call: TRBV5-6
j_call: TRBJ2-7
clone_size: -

cdr3_nt: TGCGCCAGCAGCCCGACGCCGGGGGGACCGGACTATGGCTACACCTTC
cdr3_aa: CASSPTPGGPDYGYTF
d_call: -
v_call: TRBV5-1
j_call: TRBJ1-2
clone_size: -

cdr3_nt: TGTGCCAGCAGTTACTTAGGACAGCCCTATGGCTACACCTTC
cdr3_aa: CASSYLGQPYGYTF
d_call: -
v_call: TRBV6-6
j_call: TRBJ1-2
clone_size: -

cdr3_nt: TGTGCCAGCAGCCCCGGGGGACTAGCGGGAGGGACCAATGAGCAGTTCTTC
cdr3_aa: CASSPGGLAGGTNEQFF
d_call: TRBD2
v_call: TRBV11-2
j_call: TRBJ2-1
clone_size: -

cdr3_nt: TGTGCCAGCCGCGGGCAGGGGGTTGAAAAACTGTTTTTT
cdr3_aa: CASRGQGVEKLFF
d_call: TRBD1
v_call: TRBV28
j_call: TRBJ1-4
clone_size: -

cdr3_nt: TGTGCCACGAGGGGACTAGCGGGAGAGGGTACGCAGTATTTT
cdr3_aa: CATRGLAGEGTQYF
d_call: TRBD2
v_call: TRBV10-3
j_call: TRBJ2-3
clone_size: -

cdr3_nt: TGTGCCAGTAGCCTTGGCGACAGGGGGCGCAAATACGAGCAGTACTTC
cdr3_aa: CASSLGDRGRKYEQYF
d_call: TRBD1
v_call: TRBV19
j_call: TRBJ2-7
clone_size: -

cdr3_nt: TGTGCCAGCTCACCGACGCAGTCGGGAGCGGAGACCCAGTACTTC
cdr3_aa: CASSPTQSGAETQYF
d_call: -
v_call: TRBV18
j_call: TRBJ2-5
clone_size: -

cdr3_nt: TGTGCCACCAGCAGAGAGGCTAGGCCTACTGGCGAGCAGTACTTC
cdr3_aa: CATSREARPTGEQYF
d_call: -
v_call: TRBV15
j_call: TRBJ2-7
clone_size: -

cdr3_nt: TGCGCCAGCAGCTTGGGTGGGGACAGTTACAATGAGCAGTTCTTC
cdr3_aa: CASSLGGDSYNEQFF
d_call: TRBD1
v_call: TRBV5-1
j_call: TRBJ2-1
clone_size: -

cdr3_nt: TGTGCCAGTAGGTCTTCTAGCGGGTCGTATTCGCGGGCCCAGTACTTC
cdr3_aa: CASRSSSGSYSRAQYF
d_call: TRBD2
v_call: TRBV19
j_call: TRBJ2-5
clone_size: -